The source of this T cell receptor (beta chain) is a study of shared clonotypes between healthy human individuals. Looking at the study overall: The study drew on two women and a few men aged 18 to 49 as donors.

This clone has more than one count but fewer than ten. Profiled with immunoSEQ multiplex PCR; TCRdb holds only in-frame clones, not every one. The sample contains roughly 700,000 clones, approximately 79% of which appear only once. CDR1 is MNHEY, CDR2 SMNVEV, per germline (reference sequence). The CDR3 is 15 residues long. V lost 2 bases to trimming and J lost 5 bases, with 12 bases between them. This TCR derives from a woman aged 25 to 39 in good health. The rearrangement links TRBV27 to TRBJ2-2; possibly TRBD1 or TRBD2 for D (6 bases each). The sequenced material came from memory CD4+ T cells sorted from blood. Subset described: CD45RA-negative fraction. The CDR3 here is CASSLEQGGTGELFF. CDR3 coding DNA: TGTGCCAGCAGTTTAGAACAAGGGGGGACCGGGGAGCTGTTTTTT.